This entry lists 22 T cell receptor beta chains sequenced from one sample in a study of blood T cell repertoires in COVID-19. TCRdb's table, derived via immunoSEQ multiplex PCR, lists solely in-frame clones and lacks some. The repertoire holds some 16,000 clones, with around 90% as singletons. Sample: peripheral blood. Receptor source: a human donor in a cohort sampled during active COVID-19.

V is TRBV15 and J is TRBJ1-4, with TRBD1 matching 7 bases. Germline V gene lookup returns CDR1 LNHNV and CDR2 YYDKDF (reference sequence). With V trimmed by 4 bases and J by 7 bases, 12 bases remained unmatched. The CDR3 extends over 16 amino acids. Written as DNA, the CDR3 is TGTGCCACCAGCACAGGGGGGCAGGGGCGGGGTGAAAAACTGTTTTTT. Protein: CATSTGGQGRGEKLFF.

This chain's CDR3 is CASSRGHGTDTQYF. In nucleotides, the CDR3 is TGTGCCAGCAGCCGGGGACACGGCACAGATACGCAGTATTTT. The chain links TRBV6-5 to TRBJ2-3; possibly TRBD1 for D (6 bases). The CDR3 runs to 14 residues. CDR1 is MNHEY, CDR2 SVGAGI, per germline. V lost 6 bases to trimming and J lost 1 base, with 11 bases between them.

This CDR3 is CASSQQGRNTIYF. As DNA, the CDR3 is TGTGCCAGCTCCCAACAGGGTAGAAACACCATATATTTT. V gene TRBV3-1 (or the pseudogene TRBV3-2) combines with J gene TRBJ1-3; D might be TRBD1 (6 bases). This CDR3 spans 13 amino acids. V lost 8 bases, J lost 5 bases, and 13 bases lay in between. Per germline, CDR1 LGHDT and CDR2 YNNKEL (reference sequence).

This clone was seen just once. The CDR3 region is CASGRPRQGYETQYF. The CDR3 DNA is TGTGCCAGCGGCCGCCCGAGACAGGGATACGAGACCCAGTACTTC. The chain is built from TRBV6-5 and TRBJ2-5; TRBD1 aligns across 7 bases. V was clipped by 8 bases and J by 5 bases; unmatched bases: 14. This CDR3 comprises 15 residues. The germline V gene encodes CDR1 MNHEY and CDR2 SVGAGI.

This clone was observed once. This rearrangement joins TRBV4-3 to TRBJ2-1; 8 nucleotides agree with TRBD2. Germline V gives CDR1 LGHNA, CDR2 YSLEER. J lost 5 bases, V lost 4 bases, and 1 base had no gene match. The CDR3 is 13 residues long. CDR3 nucleotide sequence: TGCGCCAGCAGCCCCGGGGGGGACAATGAGCAGTTCTTC. Amino acids: CASSPGGDNEQFF.

The CDR3 spells CASRSGGAAGANVLTF. Written as DNA, the CDR3 is TGTGCCAGCAGAAGCGGGGGAGCTGCTGGGGCCAACGTCCTGACTTTC. The chain combines TRBV25-1 with TRBJ2-6; 8 bases agree with TRBD2. This CDR3 is 16 amino acids long. Unmatched junction bases numbered 6, after V lost 6 bases and J lost 2 bases. Germline-derived CDR1 and CDR2 are MGHDK and SYGVNS.

The chain employs TRBV28 and TRBJ2-1; a weak D match, TRBD1 (6 bases). The germline V gene encodes CDR1 MDHEN and CDR2 SYDVKM. The V gene lost 7 bases and the J gene lost 2 bases, with 9 bases spanning the gap. The CDR3 length is 13 residues. CDR3 sequence reads: CASTGQPYNEQFF. DNA of the CDR3: TGTGCCAGCACTGGACAGCCCTACAATGAGCAGTTCTTC.

This rearrangement joins TRBV27 to TRBJ1-1; 8 nucleotides line up with TRBD1. From germline, CDR1 is MNHEY and CDR2 SMNVEV (reference sequence). The CDR3 runs to 13 residues. The J segment lost 4 bases and the V segment lost 6 bases, leaving 4 bases of the junction unmatched. The DNA of the CDR3 is TGTGCCAGCAGGGACAGGGTTTTCACTGAAGCTTTCTTT. Translation gives CASRDRVFTEAFF.

V usage is TRBV6-5 and J usage is TRBJ1-1, with D perhaps TRBD1 (6 bases). The germline V gene encodes CDR1 MNHEY and CDR2 SVGAGI. The ends were cut back, 6 bases at V and 1 base at J, with 15 bases in the middle. The CDR3 sequence is 15 residues long. CDR3 sequence (DNA): TGTGCCAGCAGCTCTCTGGGGGCGGGGAACACTGAAGCTTTCTTT. Encoded protein: CASSSLGAGNTEAFF.

This rearrangement joins TRBV10-1 to TRBJ2-3, with 10 nucleotides matching TRBD2. Germline V CDR1 and CDR2: WNHNN, SYGVQD (reference sequence). Germline trimming cut 0 bases from V and 4 bases from J; bases unmatched to any gene: 7. The CDR3 extends over 17 amino acids. CDR3 nucleotide sequence: TGCGCCAGCAGTGAGTCGAAGCCAGCGGGGGGGGCAGATACGCAGTATTTT. Its protein product is CASSESKPAGGADTQYF.

The chain links TRBV5-5 to TRBJ2-7, with 7 bases that match TRBD1. Germline V gene sequence: CDR1 SGHKS, CDR2 YYEKEE (reference sequence). J was trimmed by 2 bases and V by 2 bases; bases with no gene match: 7. The CDR3 is 15 amino acids. The CDR3 here is CASSLTGTAPYEQYF. CDR3 sequence (DNA): TGTGCCAGCAGCTTAACCGGGACAGCACCCTACGAGCAGTACTTC.

This chain links TRBV6-5 with TRBJ1-1, with a weak D call TRBD1 (6 bases). The CDR3 consists of 14 residues. Germline V gene data show CDR1 as MNHEY and CDR2 as SVGAGI. Trimming left V 7 bases short and J 7 bases short, with 19 bases between. The CDR3 DNA reads TGTGCCAGCACCCTACGTCCGGGGGGCGGTGAAGCTTTCTTT. This encodes CASTLRPGGGEAFF.

The chain uses TRBV6-2 or TRBV6-3 and TRBJ2-5; D gene uncertain. Per germline, CDR1 MNHEY and CDR2 SVGEGT. The length of the CDR3 is 14 residues. Trimming left V 5 bases short and J 4 bases short, with 14 bases between. The chain's CDR3 is CASSPIKRRETQYF. CDR3 bases: TGTGCCAGCAGTCCGATAAAGCGAAGAGAGACCCAGTACTTC.

The gene calls are TRBV12-3 or TRBV12-4 and TRBJ1-2, with D hard to call. Trimming cost V 2 bases and J 7 bases, with 8 bases left between them. The CDR3 length is 12 residues. The CDR3 nucleotides read TGTGCCAGCAGTTTACAAGGAGGTGGCTACACCTTC. This translates into CASSLQGGGYTF.

V is TRBV5-8 and J is TRBJ1-5; 9 positions match TRBD1. The ends lost 4 bases at V and 0 bases at J; junction bases unmatched: 11. The CDR3 covers 18 residues. Germline-derived CDR1 and CDR2 are SGHTS and YDEGEE. The CDR3 reads CASSRTGAGAYSNQPQHF. CDR3 nucleotide sequence: TGTGCCAGCAGCCGGACAGGGGCAGGGGCCTATAGCAATCAGCCCCAGCATTTT. Full variable domain (remainder filled in from reference TRBV5-8 and TRBJ1-5): EAGVTQSPTHLIKTRGQQATLRCSPISGHTSVYWYQQALGLGLQFLLWYDEGEERNRGNFPPRFSGRQFPNYSSELNVNALELEDSALYLCASSRTGAGAYSNQPQHFGDGTRLSIL.

J is TRBJ2-2 and V is TRBV6-4, with 9 bases identical to TRBD1. J lost 4 bases, V lost 8 bases, and 8 bases had no gene match. This CDR3 has 15 amino acids. CDR1 is MRHNA, CDR2 SNTAGT, per germline. The CDR3 region is CASGPGQGSTGELFF. The CDR3 DNA reads TGTGCCAGCGGGCCGGGACAGGGTTCCACCGGGGAGCTGTTTTTT.

The chain has TRBV5-1 and TRBJ2-2, with 8 bases fitting TRBD2. The germline gives CDR1 SGHRS, CDR2 YFSETQ. The CDR3 length is 15 residues. V was pared by 3 bases and J by 2 bases, with 3 bases of the junction left unmatched. The CDR3, as DNA: TGCGCCAGCAGCTCCAGCGGGGGCAACACCGGGGAGCTGTTTTTT. Translation: CASSSSGGNTGELFF.

The chain links TRBV3-1 (or the pseudogene TRBV3-2) to TRBJ1-5, with 7 bases matching TRBD1. The length of the CDR3 is 18 residues. V was clipped by 5 bases and J by 0 bases; unmatched bases: 13. Germline-derived CDR1 and CDR2 are LGHDT and YNNKEL (reference sequence). CDR3 coding DNA: TGTGCCAGCAGCGCTACCCCACAGGGGCCTTATAGCAATCAGCCCCAGCATTTT. This gives the protein CASSATPQGPYSNQPQHF.

This chain connects TRBV5-4 to TRBJ2-6; the match to TRBD1 covers 8 bases. The CDR3 extends over 18 amino acids. V shed 0 bases, J shed 2 bases, and the junction held 7 bases outside the gene matches. CDR1 SGHNT and CDR2 YYREEE come from the germline V gene (reference sequence). The CDR3 sequence: CASSLGGQVSTGANVLTF. The CDR3 region has the DNA TGTGCCAGCAGCTTGGGGGGACAGGTCTCGACTGGGGCCAACGTCCTGACTTTC.

In its sample, this clone was seen once. The chain employs TRBV19 and TRBJ1-2; 9 bases fit TRBD1. Germline CDR1 and CDR2: LNHDA and SQIVND (reference sequence). J gave up 4 bases and V 9 bases, and 15 bases lay outside the gene matches. CDR3 length equals 16 residues. The CDR3 reads CASDTPGTGKRYGYTF. The CDR3 DNA follows: TGTGCCAGCGATACCCCGGGGACAGGGAAACGCTATGGCTACACCTTC.

The CDR3 sequence is CASSNYREPQHF. The CDR3 DNA reads TGTGCCAGCAGTAACTACAGGGAGCCCCAGCATTTT. This rearrangement joins TRBV5-6 to TRBJ1-5, with a weak D call TRBD1 (6 bases). The CDR3 has 12 amino acids. Germline assignment: CDR1 SGHDT and CDR2 YYEEEE. V gave up 5 bases and J gave up 8 bases, with 11 bases separating them.

The J gene is TRBJ2-7, the V gene TRBV4-1; D is possibly TRBD1 (6 bases). Trimming pared 5 bases from V and 2 bases from J, leaving 16 bases between. Germline loops: CDR1 MGHRA, CDR2 YSYEKL. This CDR3 has 15 residues. This chain's CDR3 is CASSYSGTTTYEQYF. CDR3 in DNA: TGCGCCAGCAGCTACTCCGGGACAACTACCTACGAGCAGTACTTC.